Listed below are T cell receptor beta chains from one sample, sequenced in a study of blood T cells in healthy people across ages. In TCRdb, the 5' RACE reads were re-called with MiXCR into one record per CDR3 protein. The top ten clones hold roughly 8% of a sample with about 1.7 million distinct CDR3 sequences, 28% of them seen once. The sample taken for sequencing was blood. The receptor source for this set is a woman under 40 in good health. Both conserved end residues are part of each CDR3. D genes are given only for firm matches. Clone size, where shown, is once, few, many, or a class for clones that have expanded.

abundance: -; v_gene: TRBV5-1; j_gene: TRBJ2-5; d_gene: TRBD2; CDR3aa: CASSSWGGHNNEQYF; CDR3nt: TGCGCCAGCAGCTCATGGGGGGGTCACAACAATGAGCAGTACTTC
abundance: -; v_gene: TRBV29-1; j_gene: TRBJ2-7; d_gene: TRBD1; CDR3aa: CSGGGTGARTAYEQYF; CDR3nt: TGCAGCGGGGGGGGGACAGGGGCGCGGACCGCCTACGAGCAGTACTTC
abundance: -; v_gene: TRBV24-1; j_gene: TRBJ1-2; d_gene: TRBD1; CDR3aa: CATSDFTGQGHYGYTF; CDR3nt: TGTGCCACCAGTGATTTTACGGGACAGGGGCACTATGGCTACACCTTC
abundance: many; v_gene: TRBV9; j_gene: TRBJ2-4; d_gene: TRBD1; CDR3aa: CASSAGMTGVENIQYF; CDR3nt: TGTGCCAGCAGCGCAGGGATGACAGGGGTTGAAAACATTCAGTACTTC
abundance: -; v_gene: TRBV7-2; j_gene: TRBJ2-3; d_gene: TRBD2; CDR3aa: CASSSLAGDTQYF; CDR3nt: TGTGCCAGCAGCTCTTTAGCGGGAGATACGCAGTATTTT
abundance: -; v_gene: TRBV2; j_gene: TRBJ1-5; d_gene: TRBD1; CDR3aa: CASGIQGAISNQPQHF; CDR3nt: TGTGCCAGCGGAATCCAGGGGGCTATTAGCAATCAGCCCCAGCATTTT
abundance: few; v_gene: TRBV7-9; j_gene: TRBJ1-5; d_gene: -; CDR3aa: CASSRDARPQHF; CDR3nt: TGTGCCAGCAGCCGGGATGCTCGGCCCCAGCATTTT
abundance: many; v_gene: TRBV12-3/TRBV12-4; j_gene: TRBJ1-2; d_gene: -; CDR3aa: CASTLSRGSIYGYTF; CDR3nt: TGTGCCAGCACCCTTTCGCGGGGGTCAATTTATGGCTACACCTTC
abundance: -; v_gene: TRBV29-1; j_gene: TRBJ2-3; d_gene: TRBD2; CDR3aa: CSVSRFPTSAVTDTQYF; CDR3nt: TGCAGCGTTTCCCGCTTCCCCACTAGCGCCGTCACAGATACGCAGTATTTT
abundance: -; v_gene: TRBV29-1; j_gene: TRBJ1-2; d_gene: -; CDR3aa: CSGIGGGGYTF; CDR3nt: TGCAGCGGTATCGGGGGTGGTGGCTACACCTTC
abundance: many; v_gene: TRBV20-1; j_gene: TRBJ1-1; d_gene: -; CDR3aa: CSARQDTEAFF; CDR3nt: TGCAGTGCCAGACAGGACACTGAAGCTTTCTTT
abundance: -; v_gene: TRBV27; j_gene: TRBJ2-7; d_gene: -; CDR3aa: CASSRLLGDYEQYF; CDR3nt: TGTGCCAGCAGCAGACTGCTAGGGGACTACGAGCAGTACTTC
abundance: once; v_gene: TRBV5-1; j_gene: TRBJ1-2; d_gene: -; CDR3aa: CASSPGAGPYGYTF; CDR3nt: TGCGCCAGCAGCCCCGGGGCAGGGCCTTATGGCTACACCTTC
abundance: few; v_gene: TRBV7-9; j_gene: TRBJ2-1; d_gene: TRBD2; CDR3aa: CASSLTGLSNNEQFF; CDR3nt: TGTGCCAGCAGCTTAACGGGACTATCTAACAATGAGCAGTTCTTC
abundance: -; v_gene: TRBV4-3; j_gene: TRBJ2-5; d_gene: -; CDR3aa: CASSQDDGTATQYF; CDR3nt: TGCGCCAGCAGCCAAGATGACGGCACAGCGACCCAGTACTTC
abundance: many; v_gene: TRBV11-2; j_gene: TRBJ2-5; d_gene: -; CDR3aa: CASSSLWWNQETQYF; CDR3nt: TGTGCCAGCAGCTCCCTGTGGTGGAACCAAGAGACCCAGTACTTC
abundance: -; v_gene: TRBV7-3; j_gene: TRBJ2-1; d_gene: TRBD1; CDR3aa: CASSISQGESEQFF; CDR3nt: TGTGCCAGCAGCATCTCCCAGGGGGAGAGTGAGCAGTTCTTC
abundance: -; v_gene: TRBV10-3; j_gene: TRBJ2-2; d_gene: -; CDR3aa: CAISTPSVGELFF; CDR3nt: TGTGCCATCAGCACCCCTAGCGTCGGGGAGCTGTTTTTT
abundance: -; v_gene: TRBV29-1; j_gene: TRBJ1-1; d_gene: -; CDR3aa: CIGQGSGQAEAFF; CDR3nt: TGCATCGGGCAGGGATCAGGGCAAGCTGAAGCTTTCTTT
abundance: -; v_gene: TRBV20-1; j_gene: TRBJ2-7; d_gene: -; CDR3aa: CSARSGFEQYF; CDR3nt: TGCAGTGCCAGGTCCGGGTTCGAGCAGTACTTC
abundance: -; v_gene: TRBV6-6; j_gene: TRBJ2-1; d_gene: -; CDR3aa: CASSSSLETYNEQFF; CDR3nt: TGTGCCAGCAGTTCGTCACTGGAAACCTACAATGAGCAGTTCTTC
abundance: -; v_gene: TRBV12-3/TRBV12-4; j_gene: TRBJ1-5; d_gene: -; CDR3aa: CASSPRGVNQPQHF; CDR3nt: TGTGCCAGCAGCCCTCGGGGGGTCAATCAGCCCCAGCATTTT
abundance: -; v_gene: TRBV7-9; j_gene: TRBJ1-2; d_gene: -; CDR3aa: CASSRGGAGMYYGYTF; CDR3nt: TGTGCCAGCAGCCGCGGGGGGGCGGGGATGTACTATGGCTACACCTTC
abundance: -; v_gene: TRBV2; j_gene: TRBJ1-5; d_gene: -; CDR3aa: CASSEFLRRGGQPQQF; CDR3nt: TGTGCCAGCAGTGAGTTTCTCAGGCGAGGAGGTCAGCCCCAGCAATTT
abundance: -; v_gene: TRBV4-3; j_gene: TRBJ2-2; d_gene: -; CDR3aa: CASSQEGPGRGTGELFF; CDR3nt: TGCGCCAGCAGCCAAGAGGGGCCGGGACGGGGCACCGGGGAGCTGTTTTTT
abundance: few; v_gene: TRBV6-6; j_gene: TRBJ2-6; d_gene: TRBD1; CDR3aa: CASSYGQGSSGANVLTF; CDR3nt: TGTGCCAGCAGCTACGGACAGGGGAGCTCTGGGGCCAACGTCCTGACTTTC
abundance: -; v_gene: TRBV5-1; j_gene: TRBJ2-3; d_gene: TRBD2; CDR3aa: CASSGDYSTDMQYF; CDR3nt: TGCGCCAGCAGCGGGGACTATTCCACAGATATGCAGTATTTT
abundance: -; v_gene: TRBV4-3; j_gene: TRBJ2-3; d_gene: TRBD2; CDR3aa: CASSQEAVAGITDTQYF; CDR3nt: TGCGCCAGCAGCCAAGAGGCGGTAGCGGGGATCACAGATACGCAGTATTTT
abundance: -; v_gene: TRBV13; j_gene: TRBJ2-7; d_gene: TRBD1; CDR3aa: CASSASTGEDYEQYF; CDR3nt: TGTGCCAGCAGCGCTTCGACAGGGGAAGACTACGAGCAGTACTTC
abundance: -; v_gene: TRBV6-1; j_gene: TRBJ2-2; d_gene: TRBD2; CDR3aa: CASRTGTSGTGEPFF; CDR3nt: TGTGCCAGCAGAACCGGGACTAGCGGCACCGGGGAGCCGTTTTTT
abundance: -; v_gene: TRBV2; j_gene: TRBJ1-5; d_gene: -; CDR3aa: CASSAYGPQHF; CDR3nt: TGTGCCAGCAGTGCCTATGGTCCCCAGCATTTT
abundance: few; v_gene: TRBV7-9; j_gene: TRBJ1-2; d_gene: -; CDR3aa: CASSFAGSRDGYTF; CDR3nt: TGTGCCAGCAGCTTCGCCGGGTCAAGAGATGGCTACACCTTC
abundance: -; v_gene: TRBV7-6; j_gene: TRBJ2-7; d_gene: -; CDR3aa: CASSPSVFQQYF; CDR3nt: TGTGCCAGCAGCCCGTCGGTTTTTCAGCAGTACTTC
abundance: -; v_gene: TRBV28; j_gene: TRBJ2-1; d_gene: -; CDR3aa: CASSLGDITFNEQFF; CDR3nt: TGTGCCAGCAGTCTCGGGGACATTACCTTCAATGAGCAGTTCTTC
abundance: -; v_gene: TRBV5-1; j_gene: TRBJ2-7; d_gene: -; CDR3aa: CASSSTDFPYEQYF; CDR3nt: TGCGCCAGCAGCTCGACGGACTTCCCCTACGAGCAGTACTTC
abundance: few; v_gene: TRBV6-6; j_gene: TRBJ1-6; d_gene: TRBD1; CDR3aa: CAGRTTGTGSPLHF; CDR3nt: TGTGCCGGCAGAACTACCGGGACAGGTTCACCCCTCCACTTT
abundance: many; v_gene: TRBV5-1; j_gene: TRBJ2-7; d_gene: TRBD2; CDR3aa: CASSLKLAGVEQYF; CDR3nt: TGCGCCAGCAGCTTGAAACTGGCGGGGGTCGAGCAGTACTTC
abundance: many; v_gene: TRBV29-1; j_gene: TRBJ1-2; d_gene: -; CDR3aa: CSVDADGYTF; CDR3nt: TGCAGCGTTGACGCGGATGGCTACACCTTC
abundance: few; v_gene: TRBV10-3; j_gene: TRBJ1-5; d_gene: -; CDR3aa: CAISESSQPQHF; CDR3nt: TGTGCCATCAGTGAGTCGAGCCAGCCCCAGCATTTT
abundance: -; v_gene: TRBV20-1; j_gene: TRBJ2-1; d_gene: TRBD2; CDR3aa: CSARVITSGIDEQFF; CDR3nt: TGCAGTGCTAGAGTTATCACTAGCGGGATAGATGAGCAGTTCTTC
abundance: -; v_gene: TRBV3-1; j_gene: TRBJ1-2; d_gene: -; CDR3aa: CASRPLGPIKDYGYTF; CDR3nt: TGTGCCAGCAGGCCCCTCGGGCCAATAAAGGACTATGGCTACACCTTC
abundance: few; v_gene: TRBV4-3; j_gene: TRBJ2-1; d_gene: TRBD1; CDR3aa: CASSRRPPGQADNEQFF; CDR3nt: TGCGCCAGCAGCCGGAGGCCTCCGGGACAGGCAGACAATGAGCAGTTCTTC
abundance: -; v_gene: TRBV7-9; j_gene: TRBJ1-4; d_gene: TRBD1; CDR3aa: CASSLRTGGITNEKLFF; CDR3nt: TGTGCCAGCAGCTTACGGACAGGGGGCATCACTAATGAAAAACTGTTTTTT
abundance: many; v_gene: TRBV4-1; j_gene: TRBJ2-5; d_gene: -; CDR3aa: CASSQGRGQETQYF; CDR3nt: TGCGCCAGCAGCCAAGGGCGGGGCCAAGAGACCCAGTACTTC
abundance: -; v_gene: TRBV7-2; j_gene: TRBJ2-7; d_gene: -; CDR3aa: CASSSNGPMLSNEQYF; CDR3nt: TGTGCCAGCAGCTCCAATGGGCCAATGCTAAGCAACGAGCAGTACTTC
abundance: -; v_gene: TRBV7-2; j_gene: TRBJ1-2; d_gene: TRBD1; CDR3aa: CASSLSAHDRGYGYTF; CDR3nt: TGTGCCAGCAGCTTATCGGCTCACGACAGGGGCTATGGCTACACCTTC
abundance: -; v_gene: TRBV10-3; j_gene: TRBJ1-2; d_gene: TRBD1; CDR3aa: CAISAGTGGNYGHTF; CDR3nt: TGTGCCATCAGCGCGGGGACAGGGGGGAACTATGGCCACACCTTC
abundance: -; v_gene: TRBV6-5; j_gene: TRBJ1-6; d_gene: -; CDR3aa: CASTRDGADNSPLHF; CDR3nt: TGTGCCAGCACAAGAGATGGAGCCGATAATTCACCCCTCCACTTT
abundance: -; v_gene: TRBV12-3/TRBV12-4; j_gene: TRBJ2-3; d_gene: -; CDR3aa: CASKWISANTDTQYF; CDR3nt: TGTGCCAGCAAATGGATTTCCGCCAACACAGATACGCAGTATTTT
abundance: many; v_gene: TRBV12-3/TRBV12-4; j_gene: TRBJ1-4; d_gene: TRBD1; CDR3aa: CASRRTGAGEKLFF; CDR3nt: TGTGCCAGCAGGCGGACAGGGGCGGGTGAAAAACTGTTTTTT
abundance: -; v_gene: TRBV6-6; j_gene: TRBJ1-1; d_gene: TRBD1; CDR3aa: CASNSDRGNTEAFF; CDR3nt: TGTGCCAGCAATTCCGACAGGGGCAACACTGAAGCTTTCTTT
abundance: few; v_gene: TRBV15; j_gene: TRBJ2-3; d_gene: -; CDR3aa: CATSRDPSADTQYF; CDR3nt: TGTGCCACCAGCAGAGATCCGTCGGCAGATACGCAGTATTTT
abundance: -; v_gene: TRBV3-1; j_gene: TRBJ2-1; d_gene: -; CDR3aa: CASRQGLQDEQFF; CDR3nt: TGTGCCAGCCGGCAGGGTTTGCAAGATGAGCAGTTCTTC
abundance: few; v_gene: TRBV7-8; j_gene: TRBJ2-5; d_gene: -; CDR3aa: CASSLDRQQETQYF; CDR3nt: TGTGCCAGCAGCTTAGACCGGCAGCAAGAGACCCAGTACTTC